Listed here is a single TCR beta chain. Antigen: not known. The V gene end was trimmed by 3 bases and the J gene end by 5 bases; junction bases not matched to a gene: 6. Per germline, CDR1 MDHEN and CDR2 SYDVKM. The CDR3 sequence is 15 residues long. Primers for the PCR totalled 60 Vbeta and 13 Jbeta. Method: immunoSEQ multiplex PCR; TCRdb's copy keeps in-frame clones and lacks some. Of tens of thousands of clones in the sample, 65% to 70% were seen once. The data stem from a study of cytomegalovirus exposure and HLA in healthy donors. Study-level information: The Caucasian-associated ancestry cluster contained 81% of the approximately 400 genotyped donors.

Study-wide results and caveats: As was reported, the classifier diagnosed cytomegalovirus status with high specificity and sensitivity. Productive rates of about 90% or about 30% were seen for most TCR beta V segments in an earlier analysis. At a 0.05 false discovery rate, a later analysis found over 15,000 TCR beta sequences to be associated with HLA alleles.

The source of this sequence is a man aged 40-49 years in good health and CMV-seropositive. The sample taken for sequencing was PBMCs. The genes are TRBV28 and TRBJ2-2; 7 bases are a match to TRBD2. DNA of the CDR3: TGTGCCAGCAGTTTGGCGGGAGATAGGACCGGGGAGCTGTTTTTT. This sequence encodes CASSLAGDRTGELFF.